This TCR beta chain was recorded in a study of response to subunit inactivated influenza vaccine. A single record per CDR3 protein comes from TCRdb applying MiXCR to the RT-PCR reads. Here the sample spans about 480,000 distinct CDR3 sequences, 9.5% to 13% being singletons. Remarks on this clonotype: In this CDR3 the conserved last residue, phenylalanine or tryptophan, is missing, so a read error is likely.

V shed 0 bases and J shed 0 bases, with 6 bases lying between them. CDR1 and CDR2 from the germline V gene are SGHVS and FQNEAQ. This CDR3 has 14 amino acids. The TCR comes from a man in his forties or fifties who received an inactivated influenza vaccine. The J gene is TRBJ2-7, the V gene TRBV7-8; possibly TRBD2 for D (6 bases). Sequencing was performed on PBMCs from blood, taken roughly 48 days after vaccination. The CDR3 protein is CASSLAGGSYEQYL. The CDR3 DNA is TGTGCCAGCAGCTTAGCGGGAGGCTCCTACGAGCAGTACTTA.